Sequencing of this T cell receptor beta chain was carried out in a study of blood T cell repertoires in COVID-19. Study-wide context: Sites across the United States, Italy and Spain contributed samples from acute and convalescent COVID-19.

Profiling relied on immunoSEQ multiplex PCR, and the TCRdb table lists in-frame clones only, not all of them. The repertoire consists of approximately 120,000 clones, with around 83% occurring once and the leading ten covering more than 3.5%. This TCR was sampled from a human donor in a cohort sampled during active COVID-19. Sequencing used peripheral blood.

DNA for the CDR3: TGTGCCAGCAGTCGGACAGGGGGCAGGGCGACTGAAGCTTTCTTT. Protein: CASSRTGGRATEAFF. V is TRBV6-4 and J is TRBJ1-1; 11 positions agree with TRBD1. J lost 5 bases, V lost 5 bases, and 7 bases had no gene match. The length of the CDR3 is 15 residues. CDR1 is MRHNA and CDR2 is SNTAGT in the germline V gene.